The rows below give T cell receptor beta chains drawn from one sample of a study of CD8+CD57+ T cells in acquired aplastic anemia. TCRdb called the reads again in MiXCR, with one record for every CDR3 protein. The sample carries 100,000 to 150,000 distinct CDR3 sequences, roughly 40% recorded once. Sequencing was carried out using sorted CD4+, CD8+, or CD8+CD57+ T cells (not recorded which) from PBMCs. These receptors originate from a human donor with aplastic anemia. The CDR3 runs from the conserved cysteine through the conserved F or W. A D gene is named only where the DNA matches it firmly. A row's size may be missing; if present it is once, few, many or a size class.

NA	TRBJ2-1	once	TRBV20-1	CSASAATGEQFF	TGCAGTGCTAGTGCGGCTACTGGTGAGCAGTTCTTC
NA	TRBJ1-1	many	TRBV5-8	CASSSGPKNTEAFF	TGTGCCAGCAGCTCGGGACCGAAGAACACTGAAGCTTTCTTT
NA	TRBJ1-2	NA	TRBV25-1	CASSEEWGGGYTF	TGTGCCAGCAGTGAAGAATGGGGAGGTGGCTACACCTTC
NA	TRBJ1-2	many	TRBV6-5	CASSYSDGNNYGYTF	TGTGCCAGCAGTTATTCCGACGGGAATAACTATGGCTACACCTTC
TRBD1	TRBJ1-2	many	TRBV5-1	CASSLPTGDYGYTF	TGCGCCAGCAGCTTGCCTACAGGGGACTATGGCTACACCTTC
NA	TRBJ1-2	many	TRBV7-2	CASSYRYNYGYTF	TGTGCCAGCTCCTACCGATACAACTATGGCTACACCTTC
NA	TRBJ1-6	NA	TRBV27	CASSSLGSGYSPLHF	TGTGCCAGCAGTTCTCTGGGGTCAGGTTATTCACCCCTCCACTTT
TRBD1	TRBJ1-4	NA	TRBV27	CVSSLSQGGDEKLFF	TGTGTCAGCAGTTTATCCCAGGGGGGGGATGAAAAACTGTTTTTT
TRBD1	TRBJ1-2	many	TRBV24-1	CATSDPGTGGIYGYTF	TGTGCCACCAGTGATCCCGGGACAGGGGGCATCTATGGCTACACCTTC
NA	TRBJ1-3	medium-sized	TRBV29-1	CTIRDSGNTIYF	TGCACCATTCGGGACTCTGGAAACACCATATATTTT
TRBD2	TRBJ2-1	many	TRBV10-3	CAISPVIAGGGEQFF	TGTGCCATCAGTCCCGTAATAGCGGGGGGAGGGGAGCAGTTCTTC
TRBD1	TRBJ1-2	many	TRBV11-2	CASSSLGQGDYGYTF	TGTGCCAGCAGCTCCCTTGGACAGGGGGACTATGGCTACACCTTC
NA	TRBJ1-2	few	TRBV3-1	CASSQAVLTNYGYTF	TGTGCCAGCAGCCAAGCAGTACTTACTAACTATGGCTACACCTTC
NA	TRBJ1-2	NA	TRBV10-3	CASSYSGPGENGYTF	TGTGCCAGCAGTTACTCGGGGCCAGGGGAGAATGGCTACACCTTC